This T cell receptor beta chain was found in a study of blood T cell repertoires in COVID-19. Study-level background: Both acute and convalescent COVID-19 samples were obtained from the United States, Italy and Spain.

The V and J ends lost 4 bases and 5 bases respectively, with 19 bases between them. This CDR3 contains 16 residues. Per the germline V gene, CDR1 is SGDLS and CDR2 is YYNGEE. Sequencing used immunoSEQ multiplex PCR; TCRdb keeps in-frame clones, though not all of them. Of under 200,000 clones in the sample, 86% were seen once. The sequenced material came from peripheral blood. This sequence originates from a man aged 18 to 35 with acute or convalescent COVID-19. The chain recombines TRBV9 with TRBJ2-1; TRBD2 is a possible D gene (7 bases). This CDR3 reads CASSFSGGGANNEQFF. The CDR3 bases are TGTGCCAGCAGCTTCAGTGGAGGGGGGGCCAACAATGAGCAGTTCTTC.